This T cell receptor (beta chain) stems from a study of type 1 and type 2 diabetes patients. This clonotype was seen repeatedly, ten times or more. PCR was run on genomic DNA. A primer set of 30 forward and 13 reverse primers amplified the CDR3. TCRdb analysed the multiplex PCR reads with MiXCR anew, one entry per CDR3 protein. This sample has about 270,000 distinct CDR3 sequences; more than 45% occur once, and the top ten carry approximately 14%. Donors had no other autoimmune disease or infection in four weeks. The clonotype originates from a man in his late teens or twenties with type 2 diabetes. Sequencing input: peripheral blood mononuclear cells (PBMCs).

CDR3 in DNA: TGCGCCAGCAGCTTGGAGTTCAGGGACAGCTCCTACGAGCAGTACTTC. The encoded protein is CASSLEFRDSSYEQYF. The chain employs TRBV5-1 and TRBJ2-7; TRBD1 agrees at 7 bases. There are 16 residues in the CDR3. The trim removed 0 bases at V and 0 bases at J, leaving 6 bases unmatched. The germline CDR1 and CDR2 sequences are SGHRS and YFSETQ.